The present entry profiles one T cell receptor beta chain with its context. Each CDR3 protein is one row after TCRdb ran MiXCR on the RT-PCR reads. The table shows 900,000 to 1,000,000 distinct CDR3 sequences, with roughly 18% occurring only once. The data were taken from a study of patients and donors after allogeneic stem cell transplantation. Trimming left V 7 bases short and J 8 bases short, with 17 bases between. Germline V gene data show CDR1 as MRHNA and CDR2 as SNTAGT. The CDR3 sequence is 13 residues long. The specimen sequenced was blood, either unsorted or a sorted T cell fraction (not recorded which). The clonotype originates from a human donor who was either an allogeneic HSCT recipient or a stem cell or donor lymphocyte infusion donor (not recorded which). It is not recorded whose cells these are; they may come from a transplant donor. This chain uses TRBV6-4 with TRBJ1-2; D ambiguous. CDR3 in amino acids: CASTRAPGGGYTF. CDR3 nucleotides: TGTGCCAGCACGAGGGCGCCCGGAGGAGGCTACACCTTC.